This TCR beta chain was sequenced in a study of blood T cell repertoires in COVID-19. Original handling: Reference gene primer amplification yielded estimated nucleated cell counts. TCRdb keeps only in-frame clones here, not all; method: immunoSEQ multiplex PCR. V and J calls and clone size are given by that table; D and trimming were obtained from the DNA. The sample shows 90,000 to 120,000 clones, about three quarters of them seen only once. CDR1 and CDR2 from the germline V gene are SGHDT and YYEEEE. The CDR3 totals 15 residues. V was clipped by 3 bases and J by 9 bases; unmatched bases: 12. Input material: peripheral blood. This TCR came from an older man with acute or convalescent COVID-19. This chain joins TRBV5-6 and TRBJ2-7; 10 bases fit TRBD1. The CDR3 here is CASSSPGTGARGQYF. The CDR3 DNA sequence: TGTGCCAGCAGCTCTCCCGGGACAGGGGCGCGAGGGCAGTACTTC.